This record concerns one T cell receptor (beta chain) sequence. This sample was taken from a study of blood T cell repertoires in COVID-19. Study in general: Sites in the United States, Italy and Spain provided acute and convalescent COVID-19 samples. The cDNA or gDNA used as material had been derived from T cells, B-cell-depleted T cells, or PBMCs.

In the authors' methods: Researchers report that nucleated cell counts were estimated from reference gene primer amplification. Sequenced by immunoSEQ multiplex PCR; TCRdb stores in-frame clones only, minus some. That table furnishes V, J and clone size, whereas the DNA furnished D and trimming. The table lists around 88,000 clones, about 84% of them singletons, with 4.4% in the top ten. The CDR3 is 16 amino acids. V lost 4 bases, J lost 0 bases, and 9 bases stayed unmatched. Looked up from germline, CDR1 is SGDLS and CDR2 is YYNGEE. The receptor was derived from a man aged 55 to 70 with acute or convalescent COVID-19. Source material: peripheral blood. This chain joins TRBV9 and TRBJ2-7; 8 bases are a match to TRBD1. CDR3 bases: TGTGCCAGCAGCCACCGACAGGGGCAGAACTCCTACGAGCAGTACTTC. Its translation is CASSHRQGQNSYEQYF.